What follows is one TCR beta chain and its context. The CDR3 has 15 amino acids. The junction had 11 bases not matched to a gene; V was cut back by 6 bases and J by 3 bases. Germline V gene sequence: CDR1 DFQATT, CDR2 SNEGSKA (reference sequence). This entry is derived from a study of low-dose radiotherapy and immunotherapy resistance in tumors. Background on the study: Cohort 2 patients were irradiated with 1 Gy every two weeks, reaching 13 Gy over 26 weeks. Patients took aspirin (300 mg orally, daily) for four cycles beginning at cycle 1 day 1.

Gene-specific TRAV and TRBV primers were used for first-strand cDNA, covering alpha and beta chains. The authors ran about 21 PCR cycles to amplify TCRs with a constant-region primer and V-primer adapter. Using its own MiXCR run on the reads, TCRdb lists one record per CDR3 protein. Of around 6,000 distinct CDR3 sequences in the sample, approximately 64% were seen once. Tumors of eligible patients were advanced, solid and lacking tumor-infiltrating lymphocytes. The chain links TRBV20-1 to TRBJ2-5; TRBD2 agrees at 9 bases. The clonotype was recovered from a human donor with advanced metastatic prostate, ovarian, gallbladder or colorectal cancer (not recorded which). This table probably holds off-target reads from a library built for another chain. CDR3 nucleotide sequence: TGCAGTGCATACAGACTAGCGGACCCTGAAGAGACCCAGTACTTC. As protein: CSAYRLADPEETQYF.